A selection of T cell receptor beta chains follows, all from one sample in a study of cytomegalovirus exposure and HLA in healthy donors. The repertoire was sequenced with immunoSEQ multiplex PCR; TCRdb's copy has only in-frame clones and lacks some. The sample yields approximately 140,000 clones, around 79% seen once. Sequences were obtained from PBMCs. The source of these receptors is a woman aged 45-60 years in good health and CMV-seropositive. CDR3s include the opening cysteine and the closing phenylalanine or tryptophan. Fields, in order: CDR3 DNA, CDR3 protein, V gene, J gene, CDR3 length, D gene. D genes are given only for firm matches.

TGTGCCAGCAGCTTGGCAGGGAACCCCTACGAGCAGTACTTC	CASSLAGNPYEQYF	TRBV5-4	TRBJ2-7	14	-
TGTGCCACCCGGGGGAACACCGGGGAGCTGTTTTTT	CATRGNTGELFF	TRBV6-5	TRBJ2-2	12	-
TGTGCCAGCAGCCCGAGCCGGGGGGGTGAAAAACTGTTTTTT	CASSPSRGGEKLFF	TRBV7-9	TRBJ1-4	14	-
TGTGCCAGCAGCCGGGACAGGGCCTCCTATGGCTACACCTTC	CASSRDRASYGYTF	TRBV6-1	TRBJ1-2	14	TRBD1
TGTGCCAGCAATTCGCCGACAGGACCACACGAGCAGTACTTC	CASNSPTGPHEQYF	TRBV6-6	TRBJ2-7	14	-
TGTGCCAGCAGCTTAGTATCGACCGCGGAACAGCCCCAGCATTTT	CASSLVSTAEQPQHF	TRBV7-8	TRBJ1-5	15	-
TGTGCCAGCAGTCCCGGGACATTTTATTCACCCCTCCACTTT	CASSPGTFYSPLHF	TRBV6-1	TRBJ1-6	14	-
TGTGCCAGCAAACGAGACAGGGGATATGGCTACACCTTC	CASKRDRGYGYTF	TRBV6-5	TRBJ1-2	13	TRBD1
TGTGCCAGCAGCTTGGGACAGGGGGCAGGTGAGCAGTTCTTC	CASSLGQGAGEQFF	TRBV5-4	TRBJ2-1	14	TRBD1
TGTGCCAGCAGCTCCGGCGGGGGGGCCACCGATACGCAGTATTTT	CASSSGGGATDTQYF	TRBV7-9	TRBJ2-3	15	TRBD2
TGTGCCAGCAGTTACTCGAGATCGGGTTCATACGAGCAGTACTTC	CASSYSRSGSYEQYF	TRBV6-5	TRBJ2-7	15	-
TGTGCCAGCAGCTTACTTGGGCAGTACAATGAGCAGTTCTTC	CASSLLGQYNEQFF	TRBV11-3	TRBJ2-1	14	-